One T cell receptor (beta chain) is described in this entry. The sample is drawn from a study of blood T cell repertoires in COVID-19. Study in general: Specimens from acute and convalescent COVID-19 originated in the United States, Italy and Spain. Nucleic acid was either cDNA or gDNA, and it came from T cells, B-cell-depleted T cells, or PBMCs.

Trimming at V came to 1 base and at J to 8 bases, leaving 8 bases not matched to a gene. The CDR3 is 15 amino acids. Germline CDR1 is SGHTA and CDR2 is FQGNSA. Authors' analysis steps: Using reference gene primer amplification, nucleated cell counts were estimated. Libraries were prepared by immunoSEQ multiplex PCR; TCRdb keeps only in-frame clonotypes and omits some of them. V, J and clone size are those of that table, while D and trimming were read from the DNA. The table has about 200,000 clones, 85% seen once. This sequence was found in a woman of 80 years or more with acute or convalescent COVID-19. The rearrangement joins TRBV7-2 to TRBJ2-1, with 7 bases matching TRBD2. The sequenced sample was peripheral blood. The CDR3 sequence: CASSLVAGDRDEQFF. In DNA, the CDR3 is TGTGCCAGCAGCTTAGTCGCGGGAGATCGGGATGAGCAGTTCTTC.